This entry describes one T cell receptor (beta chain). The target antigen is unknown. The entry originates in a study of Graves' ophthalmopathy and Graves' hyperthyroidism. General study findings and limits: Clonotypes were expanded in thyroid at above 0.001 frequency, and most also appeared in blood. Ophthalmopathy progression predictions by the model showed approximately 79% specificity and about 71% sensitivity.

From RNA, the CDR3 regions of TCR beta chains were amplified and sequenced. First-round RT-PCR used HTBI primers; second-round multiplex PCR followed. TCRdb re-derived calls from the multiplex PCR reads in MiXCR, one entry per CDR3 protein. This table has about 500,000 distinct CDR3 sequences, about 35% appearing once. Aged 18 to 65, hyperthyroidism patients had been newly diagnosed, with under 2 months' duration. This CDR3 is built from 16 residues. The V gene end was trimmed by 3 bases and the J gene end by 1 base; junction bases not matched to a gene: 5. V is TRBV12-3 or TRBV12-4 and J is TRBJ1-3; 8 positions agree with TRBD1. The receptor's source is an adult man with Graves' hyperthyroidism. The sequencing sample was made of peripheral blood or thyroid tissue (not recorded which). The DNA for the CDR3 is TGTGCCAGCAGTTTTAGTAGACAGGGGTCTGGAAACACCATATATTTT. Translating gives CASSFSRQGSGNTIYF.